The 17 T cell receptor beta chains reported below all come from one sample, sequenced in a study of cytomegalovirus exposure and HLA in healthy donors. Amplification used 60 Vbeta primers and 13 Jbeta primers. Repertoires were generated with immunoSEQ multiplex PCR, while TCRdb's copy carries only in-frame clones and drops some. The sample shows more than 110,000 clones, around 75% of them seen only once. The sequencing sample was made of PBMCs. The receptors were sampled from a female donor in good health and CMV-seronegative.

The chain has TRBV18 and TRBJ2-1, with 8 bases fitting TRBD2. The CDR3 has 16 residues. Germline trimming cut 6 bases from V and 1 base from J; bases unmatched to any gene: 8. The germline gives CDR1 KGHSH, CDR2 LQKENI. The CDR3 DNA reads TGTGCCAGCTCGCAAACTCTAGCGGGTTCCTACAATGAGCAGTTCTTC. It encodes CASSQTLAGSYNEQFF. Filled out from reference TRBV18 and TRBJ2-1, the complete variable domain reads NAGVMQNPRHLVRRRGQEARLRCSPMKGHSHVYWYRQLPEEGLKFMVYLQKENIIDESGMPKERFSAEFPKEGPSILRIQQVVRGDSAAYFCASSQTLAGSYNEQFFGPGTRLTVL.

The V call is TRBV2, the J call TRBJ2-3; 9 bases align to TRBD2. The length of the CDR3 is 16 residues. Germline V gene lookup returns CDR1 SNHLY and CDR2 FYNNEI. V lost 4 bases to trimming and J lost 3 bases; unmatched junction nucleotides: 8. The CDR3 region is CASSVGSGRGTDTQYF. The CDR3 DNA is TGTGCCAGCAGTGTAGGTAGCGGGAGAGGAACAGATACGCAGTATTTT.

CDR3 DNA sequence: TGTGCCAGCAGCTTAGGACTAGGGGGCCGGGAGACCCAGTACTTC. This encodes CASSLGLGGRETQYF. The V and J genes are TRBV7-2 and TRBJ2-5, with D tentatively TRBD1 (7 bases). This CDR3 has 15 amino acids. Trimming removed 1 base at V and 5 bases at J, with 14 bases between. Germline V CDR1 and CDR2: SGHTA, FQGNSA.

J is TRBJ1-1 and V is TRBV25-1; perhaps TRBD1 as D (5 bases). The germline V gene has CDR1 MGHDK and CDR2 SYGVNS. The V gene lost 1 base and the J gene lost 4 bases, with 13 bases spanning the gap. The CDR3 has 15 amino acids. CDR3 coding DNA: TGTGCCAGCAGTGAATCCCGGGGGGTCGGCACTGAAGCTTTCTTT. Translated: CASSESRGVGTEAFF.

The V call is TRBV30, the J call TRBJ1-6, with 7 bases matching TRBD1. Germline V lookup: CDR1 GTSNPN, CDR2 SVGIG (reference sequence). CDR3 length equals 13 residues. V shed 4 bases and J 10 bases; nucleotides not matched to a gene: 7. For the CDR3, the DNA is TGTGCCTGGACGACAGGGTCGAACTCACCCCTCCACTTT. Protein sequence: CAWTTGSNSPLHF.

This rearrangement joins TRBV18 to TRBJ1-1; D gene ambiguous. This CDR3 region has 14 residues. CDR1 and CDR2 from the germline V gene are KGHSH and LQKENI. V lost 3 bases, J lost 3 bases, and 11 bases lay in between. This chain's CDR3 is CASSPSVSYTEAFF. Written as DNA, the CDR3 is TGTGCCAGCTCACCTAGCGTCTCTTACACTGAAGCTTTCTTT.

The CDR3 bases are TGCGCCAGCAGCCCTACAGGGCCCTCTGGAAACACCATATATTTT. Encoded protein: CASSPTGPSGNTIYF. This chain connects TRBV4-3 to TRBJ1-3, with a tentative D call TRBD1 (6 bases). The germline V and J ends were trimmed by 4 bases and 0 bases, with 10 bases remaining between them. The CDR3 totals 15 residues. CDR1 is LGHNA and CDR2 is YSLEER in the germline V gene.

The rearrangement uses TRBV7-9 and TRBJ1-3; 10 positions match TRBD1. The ends lost 5 bases at V and 4 bases at J; junction bases unmatched: 11. Germline loops: CDR1 SEHNR, CDR2 FQNEAQ (reference sequence). CDR3 length: 17 amino acids. The CDR3 bases are TGTGCCAGCAGCCGGGACAGGGGAAAGGAATCCGGAAACACCATATATTTT. Its translation is CASSRDRGKESGNTIYF.

Comment on this clone: A junction boundary mismatches the germline segment, possibly from a read error. The V and J genes are TRBV5-1 and TRBJ1-4; perhaps TRBD1 as D (6 bases). The CDR3 length is 8 residues. CDR1 is SGHRS, CDR2 YFSETQ, per germline. CDR3 bases: TGCGCCAGGACAGGCCCCGTTTTT. Translation gives CARTGPVF.

The chain employs TRBV6-1 and TRBJ2-1, with 9 bases identical to TRBD1. Trimming removed 10 bases from V and 7 bases from J; junction bases left unmatched: 11. The germline V gene encodes CDR1 MNHNS and CDR2 SASEGT. The CDR3 totals 14 residues. The CDR3: CATPSGTGTNEQFF. For the CDR3, the DNA is TGTGCCACCCCGTCCGGGACAGGGACGAATGAGCAGTTCTTC.

The CDR3 here is CASSPVRAIYEQYF. The CDR3 DNA is TGTGCCAGCAGCCCTGTCAGGGCGATTTACGAGCAGTACTTC. The chain is built from TRBV7-2 and TRBJ2-7; TRBD1 is a possible D gene (5 bases). The CDR3 consists of 14 residues. V was cut by 5 bases and J by 4 bases, with 15 bases left in between. The germline gives CDR1 SGHTA, CDR2 FQGNSA.

This sequence joins TRBV6-5 and TRBJ2-5; 7 positions agree with TRBD2. J gave up 4 bases and V 0 bases, and 5 bases lay outside the gene matches. There are 15 residues in the CDR3. Germline assignment: CDR1 MNHEY and CDR2 SVGAGI. The chain's CDR3 is CASSYSGGGGETQYF. In DNA, the CDR3 is TGTGCCAGCAGTTACTCGGGCGGCGGGGGAGAGACCCAGTACTTC.

This clone was seen once. The chain combines TRBV27 with TRBJ1-1, with 7 bases identical to TRBD1. V shed 3 bases and J 1 base; nucleotides not matched to a gene: 5. The germline V gene has CDR1 MNHEY and CDR2 SMNVEV (reference sequence). The CDR3 spans 15 residues. The CDR3 here is CASSFAGTANTEAFF. The CDR3 DNA reads TGTGCCAGCAGTTTCGCCGGGACAGCGAACACTGAAGCTTTCTTT.

This rearrangement joins TRBV2 to TRBJ2-3; 10 nucleotides line up with TRBD2. The CDR3 is 16 amino acids. Germline V lookup: CDR1 SNHLY, CDR2 FYNNEI. Trimming removed 6 bases from V and 1 base from J; junction bases left unmatched: 7. CDR3 sequence (DNA): TGTGCCAGCAGGGCCCCAACTAGCGGGGGCACAGATACGCAGTATTTT. It encodes CASRAPTSGGTDTQYF. Based on the CDR3 plus reference TRBV2 and TRBJ2-3, the full variable domain is EPEVTQTPSHQVTQMGQEVILRCVPISNHLYFYWYRQILGQKVEFLVSFYNNEISEKSEIFDDQFSVERPDGSNFTLKIRSTKLEDSAMYFCASRAPTSGGTDTQYFGPGTRLTVL.

The genes are TRBV19 and TRBJ2-2; D might be TRBD1 (5 bases). Germline loops: CDR1 LNHDA, CDR2 SQIVND (reference sequence). The CDR3 is 14 amino acids. V gave up 6 bases and J gave up 1 base, with 9 bases separating them. The CDR3 DNA is TGTGCCAGTAGACACCAGGGGAACACCGGGGAGCTGTTTTTT. Encoded protein: CASRHQGNTGELFF.

The V and J genes are TRBV29-1 and TRBJ1-4; TRBD1 matches at 7 bases. The germline gives CDR1 SQVTM, CDR2 ANQGSEA. After removal of 4 bases from V and 4 bases from J, the junction contained 6 bases not matched to a gene. The CDR3 covers 14 residues. The CDR3 spells CSVGTGVINEKLFF. The CDR3 DNA sequence: TGCAGCGTTGGTACAGGGGTAATTAATGAAAAACTGTTTTTT.

The chain uses TRBV6-6 and TRBJ1-6; the D gene is possibly TRBD1 (6 bases). Germline V gene lookup returns CDR1 MNHNY and CDR2 SVGAGI (reference sequence). Trimming left V 9 bases short and J 7 bases short, with 13 bases between. This CDR3 is 13 amino acids long. This CDR3 is CASHRVQNSPLHF. The DNA for the CDR3 is TGTGCCAGTCACAGGGTTCAGAATTCACCCCTCCACTTT.